This entry lists 5 T cell receptor beta chains sequenced from one sample in a study of CD8 T cells in ankylosing spondylitis. Via MiXCR, TCRdb re-called the 5' RACE reads, giving one row per CDR3 protein. The data hold 230,000 or so distinct CDR3 sequences, with about a sixth observed a single time. The source material was blood, either unsorted or a sorted T cell fraction (not recorded which). All receptors come from a male donor with ankylosing spondylitis or in good health (not recorded which).

This clonotype was seen at least ten times. V gene TRBV5-6 combines with J gene TRBJ2-1; D possibly corresponds to TRBD2 (6 bases). CDR1 SGHDT and CDR2 YYEEEE come from the germline V gene. Deletions cut 4 bases from V and 1 base from J, with 18 bases between. This CDR3 contains 17 residues. CDR3 loop: CASSPPGSGESYNEQFF. The CDR3 nucleotides read TGTGCCAGCAGCCCCCCGGGTTCGGGAGAATCCTACAATGAGCAGTTCTTC.

The chain joins TRBV20-1 to TRBJ2-1; possible D gene TRBD1, 6 bases. The CDR3 length is 15 residues. The ends were cut back, 0 bases at V and 9 bases at J, with 18 bases in the middle. Germline V CDR1 and CDR2: DFQATT, SNEGSKA (reference sequence). CDR3 in DNA: TGCAGTGCTAGAGATCTGATGCAGGGGCAGAGTGAGCAGTTCTTC. This gives the protein CSARDLMQGQSEQFF.

In this sample, this clonotype turned up a few times. The J gene is TRBJ2-3, the V gene TRBV7-8, with D possibly TRBD2 on 6 matching bases. Germline CDR1 reads SGHVS; CDR2 reads FQNEAQ. CDR3 length: 17 amino acids. Trimming cost V 5 bases and J 1 base, with 19 bases left between them. In DNA, the CDR3 is TGTGCCAGCAGCCATTGGGGGGATTTGGGAGGCACAGATACGCAGTATTTT. Protein: CASSHWGDLGGTDTQYF. The whole variable domain, filled in from reference TRBV7-8 and TRBJ2-3, reads GAGVSQSPRYKVAKRGQDVALRCDPISGHVSLFWYQQALGQGPEFLTYFQNEAQLDKSGLPSDRFFAERPEGSVSTLKIQRTQQEDSAVYLCASSHWGDLGGTDTQYFGPGTRLTVL.

This clonotype was seen a few times. The rearrangement links TRBV29-1 to TRBJ2-3, with unresolved D. In germline, CDR1 is SQVTM, CDR2 ANQGSEA. This CDR3 is 13 amino acids long. Trimming took 5 bases from V and 0 from J, leaving 9 bases between them. The CDR3 here is CSVLPASTDTQYF. CDR3 DNA sequence: TGCAGCGTTCTCCCGGCGAGCACAGATACGCAGTATTTT.

The chain recombines TRBV28 with TRBJ1-1, with D hard to call. The V end was cut by 6 bases, the J end by 3 bases, with 17 bases between. The CDR3 has 15 amino acids. Germline V gene data show CDR1 as MDHEN and CDR2 as SYDVKM. CDR3 sequence reads: CASSRPGGWDTEAFF. CDR3 DNA sequence: TGTGCCAGCAGCCGACCGGGAGGGTGGGACACTGAAGCTTTCTTT.